This is a list of T cell receptor beta chains from one sample in a study of blood T cell repertoires in COVID-19. The repertoire was sequenced with immunoSEQ multiplex PCR; TCRdb's copy has only in-frame clones and lacks some. The sample holds around 110,000 clones; around four fifths are singletons and the top ten take over 2%. Input material: peripheral blood. The source of these receptors is a man aged 30 to 39 with acute or convalescent COVID-19. The CDR3 runs from the conserved cysteine through the conserved F or W. The D gene is left open where the match is weak. Clone size, where shown, is once, few, many, or a class for clones that have expanded.

size,V,J,D,CDR3,DNA
NA,TRBV7-8,TRBJ2-3,NA,CASSLGLSDTQYF,TGTGCCAGCAGCTTAGGGCTGTCGGATACGCAGTATTTT
once,TRBV5-4,TRBJ2-7,NA,CASRSLASPHDEQYF,TGTGCCAGCAGATCGCTAGCCTCCCCACATGACGAGCAGTACTTC
NA,TRBV20-1,TRBJ1-2,NA,CSARTAYGYTF,TGCAGTGCTAGAACAGCCTATGGCTACACCTTC
NA,TRBV5-5,TRBJ1-4,NA,CASSAMGGEGEKLFF,TGTGCCAGCAGCGCCATGGGCGGGGAAGGTGAAAAACTGTTTTTT
NA,TRBV30,TRBJ1-4,TRBD1,CAWSVGTGNEKLFF,TGTGCCTGGAGTGTCGGGACAGGGAATGAAAAACTGTTTTTT
NA,TRBV7-2,TRBJ2-3,NA,CASSLVQGADTQYF,TGTGCCAGCAGCTTAGTACAGGGCGCAGATACGCAGTATTTT
once,TRBV4-3,TRBJ1-5,TRBD1,CASSHTWTGSNQPQHF,TGCGCCAGCAGCCATACTTGGACAGGGAGCAATCAGCCCCAGCATTTT
NA,TRBV2,TRBJ1-2,NA,CASSDTGSYGYTF,TGTGCCAGCAGTGATACAGGGTCCTATGGCTACACCTTC
NA,TRBV4-2,TRBJ2-2,NA,CASSQELGFGTGELFF,TGTGCCAGCAGCCAAGAGTTGGGTTTCGGGACCGGGGAGCTGTTTTTT
NA,TRBV5-1,TRBJ2-1,TRBD2,CASSSIAGVSYNEQFF,TGCGCCAGCAGCTCGATAGCGGGAGTGTCCTACAATGAGCAGTTCTTC
NA,TRBV19,TRBJ1-2,NA,CASSPPTGYGYTF,TGTGCCAGTAGTCCTCCGACAGGCTATGGCTACACCTTC
once,TRBV19,TRBJ2-7,TRBD1,CASSARDSLYEQYF,TGTGCCAGTAGTGCCCGGGACAGTCTCTACGAGCAGTACTTC
NA,TRBV12-3/TRBV12-4,TRBJ1-2,TRBD1,CASRAQGEGYTF,TGTGCCAGCAGGGCTCAGGGGGAAGGCTACACCTTC
NA,TRBV5-1,TRBJ1-1,TRBD1,CASSPRIPGQGASEAFF,TGCGCCAGCAGCCCCCGTATCCCCGGACAGGGGGCTTCTGAAGCTTTCTTT
NA,TRBV5-6,TRBJ1-2,NA,CASSHIPPRGVPYGYTF,TGTGCCAGCAGCCATATACCCCCCCGGGGGGTCCCCTATGGCTACACCTTC
NA,TRBV2,TRBJ2-1,TRBD2,CASNQGLAVPSSYNEQFF,TGTGCCAGCAATCAGGGACTAGCGGTCCCCAGCTCCTACAATGAGCAGTTCTTC
few,TRBV5-1,TRBJ1-1,NA,CASRGDTFFTEAFF,TGCGCCAGCAGGGGTGACACGTTCTTCACTGAAGCTTTCTTT
NA,TRBV30,TRBJ1-2,TRBD1,CAWRTGGNYGYTF,TGTGCCTGGAGGACAGGGGGCAACTATGGCTACACCTTC
once,TRBV5-4,TRBJ1-5,TRBD1,CASSVDRESQPQHF,TGTGCCAGCAGCGTGGACAGGGAAAGTCAGCCCCAGCATTTT
NA,TRBV11-2,TRBJ2-3,NA,CASSRPFSRMIRIADTQYF,TGTGCCAGCAGCCGCCCGTTTAGCAGAATGATCCGCATCGCAGATACGCAGTATTTT
NA,TRBV4-1,TRBJ1-4,NA,CASSQEGRDGEKLFF,TGCGCCAGCAGCCAAGAAGGGAGGGATGGTGAAAAACTGTTTTTT
NA,TRBV5-1,TRBJ2-5,NA,CASSLTDGKTQYF,TGCGCCAGCAGCTTGACCGACGGGAAGACCCAGTACTTC
few,TRBV5-6,TRBJ1-5,NA,CASSLGLTVEPQHF,TGTGCCAGCAGCTTGGGGCTGACAGTCGAGCCCCAGCATTTT
NA,TRBV28,TRBJ1-1,TRBD1,CASSLVDRGTEAFF,TGTGCCAGCAGTTTAGTCGACAGGGGCACTGAAGCTTTCTTT
NA,TRBV6-5,TRBJ1-1,NA,CASSGRNTEAFF,TGTGCCAGCTCGGGTCGGAACACTGAAGCTTTCTTT
NA,TRBV7-2,TRBJ2-3,TRBD2,CASSPDPPRGAQYF,TGTGCCAGCAGCCCCGACCCCCCCCGGGGGGCGCAGTATTTT
NA,TRBV2,TRBJ1-1,TRBD1,CASSPRTGGPRNTEAFF,TGTGCCAGCAGTCCCCGGACAGGGGGCCCTCGGAACACTGAAGCTTTCTTT
NA,TRBV2,TRBJ2-3,NA,CASTWGRTDTQYF,TGTGCCAGCACGTGGGGCCGCACAGATACGCAGTATTTT
NA,TRBV7-2,TRBJ1-2,NA,CASSLGQVYGYTF,TGTGCCAGCAGCTTAGGGCAGGTCTATGGCTACACCTTC
NA,TRBV6-5,TRBJ2-5,NA,CASKRSDQETQYF,TGTGCCAGCAAGCGGTCAGACCAAGAGACCCAGTACTTC
many,TRBV3-1/TRBV3-2,TRBJ2-1,NA,CASSQVGAGSYNEQFF,TGTGCCAGCAGCCAAGTCGGCGCGGGTTCGTACAATGAGCAGTTCTTC
once,TRBV7-2,TRBJ1-3,NA,CASSLEYFGGGPGNTIYF,TGTGCCAGCAGCTTAGAATACTTTGGCGGGGGACCTGGAAACACCATATATTTT
NA,TRBV2,TRBJ2-5,TRBD2,CASSAERGGLQETQYF,TGTGCCAGCAGTGCCGAGCGGGGGGGCCTTCAAGAGACCCAGTACTTC
NA,TRBV11-2,TRBJ2-1,NA,CASSLDPRGTFGEQFF,TGTGCCAGCAGCTTAGACCCGCGGGGTACATTCGGTGAGCAGTTCTTC
NA,TRBV12-5,TRBJ1-1,NA,CASGLVLGPNTEAFF,TGTGCTAGTGGTTTGGTATTGGGGCCGAACACTGAAGCTTTCTTT
NA,TRBV19,TRBJ2-7,NA,CASSSRWSILYEQYF,TGTGCCAGTAGTAGCCGGTGGTCTATTCTCTACGAGCAGTACTTC
NA,TRBV6-1,TRBJ1-4,TRBD1,CASSEAAFHVQGAAPNEKLFF,TGTGCCAGCAGTGAAGCGGCTTTCCACGTACAGGGGGCAGCGCCTAATGAAAAACTGTTTTTT
NA,TRBV21-1,TRBJ2-2,NA,CASSTLHATGELFF,TGTGCCAGCAGCACACTGCATGCCACCGGGGAGCTGTTTTTT
NA,TRBV9,TRBJ1-6,NA,CASSVDPGNSPLHF,TGTGCCAGCAGCGTAGACCCAGGGAATTCACCCCTCCACTTT
NA,TRBV3-1/TRBV3-2,TRBJ1-2,NA,CASSQEAYGYTF,TGTGCCAGCAGCCAAGAGGCTTACGGCTACACCTTC
NA,TRBV3-1/TRBV3-2,TRBJ1-1,NA,CASSQGPKNTEAFF,TGTGCCAGCAGCCAAGGTCCCAAGAACACTGAAGCTTTCTTT
NA,TRBV12-3/TRBV12-4,TRBJ2-1,NA,CASNTLRRGEQFF,TGTGCCAGCAACACACTGCGGCGAGGTGAGCAGTTCTTC
NA,TRBV19,TRBJ2-7,NA,CASRGSAGEQYF,TGTGCCAGTAGAGGATCGGCGGGCGAGCAGTACTTC
NA,TRBV2,TRBJ2-2,TRBD2,CASSVLADGAGELFF,TGTGCCAGCAGTGTCCTAGCGGACGGGGCCGGGGAGCTGTTTTTT
NA,TRBV7-7,TRBJ2-3,NA,CASSLGTRGDTQYF,TGTGCTAGCAGCTTAGGGACGAGGGGGGATACGCAGTATTTT
NA,TRBV9,TRBJ2-2,TRBD2,CASSPGLAGSGELFF,TGTGCCAGCAGCCCGGGACTAGCGGGGTCCGGGGAGCTGTTTTTT
NA,TRBV4-1,TRBJ1-3,TRBD1,CASSRDRAKDTIYF,TGCGCCAGCAGCCGGGACAGGGCTAAGGACACCATATATTTT
NA,TRBV11-3,TRBJ2-1,NA,CASSSRTTEDNEQFF,TGTGCCAGCAGCTCGAGGACGACAGAAGACAATGAGCAGTTCTTC
NA,TRBV7-2,TRBJ2-7,TRBD2,CASTPSGGQTYEQYF,TGTGCCAGCACCCCTTCGGGGGGGCAGACCTACGAGCAGTACTTC
NA,TRBV5-5,TRBJ1-4,NA,CASSLEFVPGYNEKLFF,TGTGCCAGCAGCTTGGAATTCGTGCCGGGATATAATGAAAAACTGTTTTTT
NA,TRBV5-6,TRBJ1-5,NA,CASSLAYSNQPQHF,TGTGCCAGCAGCTTGGCCTATAGCAATCAGCCCCAGCATTTT